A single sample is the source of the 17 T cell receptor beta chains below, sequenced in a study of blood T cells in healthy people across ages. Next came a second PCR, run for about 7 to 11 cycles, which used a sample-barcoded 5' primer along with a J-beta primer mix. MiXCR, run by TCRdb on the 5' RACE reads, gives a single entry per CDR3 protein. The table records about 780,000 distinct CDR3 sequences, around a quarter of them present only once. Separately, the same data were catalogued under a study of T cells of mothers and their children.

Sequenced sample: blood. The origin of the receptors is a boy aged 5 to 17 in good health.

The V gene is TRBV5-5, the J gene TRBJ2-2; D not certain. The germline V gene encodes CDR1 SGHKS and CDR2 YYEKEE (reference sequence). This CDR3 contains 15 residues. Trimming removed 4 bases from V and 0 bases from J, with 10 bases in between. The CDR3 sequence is CASSVRATNTGELFF. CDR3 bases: TGTGCCAGCAGCGTCAGAGCTACGAACACCGGGGAGCTGTTTTTT.

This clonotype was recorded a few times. DNA of the CDR3: TGTGCCAGCCCCTGGCGATGGGCCGATGAAAAACTGTTTTTT. This sequence encodes CASPWRWADEKLFF. The chain employs TRBV5-6 and TRBJ1-4; D remains ambiguous. Germline-derived CDR1 and CDR2 are SGHDT and YYEEEE. V was clipped by 7 bases and J by 6 bases, with 16 bases between them. The CDR3 has 14 amino acids. The full variable domain, with the rest looked up from reference TRBV5-6 and TRBJ1-4, is DAGVTQSPTHLIKTRGQQVTLRCSPKSGHDTVSWYQQALGQGPQFIFQYYEEEERQRGNFPDRFSGHQFPNYSSELNVNALLLGDSALYLCASPWRWADEKLFFGSGTQLSVL.

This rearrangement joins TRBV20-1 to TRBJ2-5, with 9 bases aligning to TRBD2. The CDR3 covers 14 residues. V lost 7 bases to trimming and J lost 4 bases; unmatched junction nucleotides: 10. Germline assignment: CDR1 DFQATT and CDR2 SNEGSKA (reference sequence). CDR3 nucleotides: TGCAGTGGCACCCTAGCGGGGAGGGGAGAGACCCAGTACTTC. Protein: CSGTLAGRGETQYF.

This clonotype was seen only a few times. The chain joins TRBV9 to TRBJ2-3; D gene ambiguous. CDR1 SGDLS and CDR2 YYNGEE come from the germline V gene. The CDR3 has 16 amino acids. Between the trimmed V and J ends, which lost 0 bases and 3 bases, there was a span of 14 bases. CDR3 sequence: CASSVEGYSSTDTQYF. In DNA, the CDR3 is TGTGCCAGCAGCGTAGAGGGATACAGCAGTACAGATACGCAGTATTTT.

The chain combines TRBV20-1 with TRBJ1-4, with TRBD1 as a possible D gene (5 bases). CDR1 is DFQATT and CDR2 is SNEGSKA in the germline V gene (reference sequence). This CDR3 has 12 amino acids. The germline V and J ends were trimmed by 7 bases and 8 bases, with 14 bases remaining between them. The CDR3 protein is CSGTTSEEKLFF. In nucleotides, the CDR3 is TGCAGTGGGACAACTTCGGAAGAAAAACTGTTTTTT.

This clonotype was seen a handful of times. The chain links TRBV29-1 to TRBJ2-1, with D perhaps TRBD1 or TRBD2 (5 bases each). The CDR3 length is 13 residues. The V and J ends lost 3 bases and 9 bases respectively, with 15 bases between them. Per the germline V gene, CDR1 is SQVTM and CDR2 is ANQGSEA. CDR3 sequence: CSVEIPPGTEQFF. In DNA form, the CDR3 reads TGCAGCGTTGAGATCCCTCCGGGGACTGAGCAGTTCTTC.

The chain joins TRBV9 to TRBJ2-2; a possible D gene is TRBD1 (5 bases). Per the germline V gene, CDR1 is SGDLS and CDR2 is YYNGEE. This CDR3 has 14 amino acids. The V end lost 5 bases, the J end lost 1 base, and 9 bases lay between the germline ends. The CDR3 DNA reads TGTGCCAGCAGAGATACAGGGAACACCGGGGAGCTGTTTTTT. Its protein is CASRDTGNTGELFF.

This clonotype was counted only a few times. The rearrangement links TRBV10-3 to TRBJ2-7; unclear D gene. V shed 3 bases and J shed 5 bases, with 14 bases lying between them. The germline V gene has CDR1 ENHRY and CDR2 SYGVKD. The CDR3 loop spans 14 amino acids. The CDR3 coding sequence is TGTGCCATCAGTGATACGGGTCTTGGGGACGAGCAGTACTTC. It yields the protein CAISDTGLGDEQYF.

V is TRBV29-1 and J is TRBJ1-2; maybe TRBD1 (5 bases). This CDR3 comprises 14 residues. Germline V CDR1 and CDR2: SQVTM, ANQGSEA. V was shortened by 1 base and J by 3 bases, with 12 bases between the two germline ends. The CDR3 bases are TGCAGCGTTGAAGTATGGGCGGGGGACTATGGCTACACCTTC. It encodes CSVEVWAGDYGYTF.

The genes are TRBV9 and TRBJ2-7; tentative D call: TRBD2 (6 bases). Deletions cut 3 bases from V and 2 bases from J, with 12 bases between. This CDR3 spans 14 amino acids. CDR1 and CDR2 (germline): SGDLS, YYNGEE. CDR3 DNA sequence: TGTGCCAGCAGCGCCGGGGGAACCCCCTACGAGCAGTACTTC. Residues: CASSAGGTPYEQYF.

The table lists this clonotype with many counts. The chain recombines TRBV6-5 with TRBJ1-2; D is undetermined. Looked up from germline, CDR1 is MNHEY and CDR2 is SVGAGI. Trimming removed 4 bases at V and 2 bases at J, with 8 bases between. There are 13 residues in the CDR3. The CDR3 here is CASSFRTNYGYTF. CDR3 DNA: TGTGCCAGCAGTTTTAGGACCAACTATGGCTACACCTTC.

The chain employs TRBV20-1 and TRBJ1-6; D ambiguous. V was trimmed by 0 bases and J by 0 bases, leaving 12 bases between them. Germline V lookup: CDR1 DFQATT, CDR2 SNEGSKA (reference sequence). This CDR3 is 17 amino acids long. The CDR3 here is CSARDGRLRSYNSPLHF. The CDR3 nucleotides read TGCAGTGCTAGAGATGGACGGCTTCGCTCCTATAATTCACCCCTCCACTTT.

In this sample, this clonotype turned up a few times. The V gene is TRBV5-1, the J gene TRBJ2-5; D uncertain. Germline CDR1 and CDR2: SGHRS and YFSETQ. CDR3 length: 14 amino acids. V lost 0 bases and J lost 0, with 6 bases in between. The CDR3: CASSLDTNQETQYF. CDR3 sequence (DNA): TGCGCCAGCAGCTTGGACACTAACCAAGAGACCCAGTACTTC.

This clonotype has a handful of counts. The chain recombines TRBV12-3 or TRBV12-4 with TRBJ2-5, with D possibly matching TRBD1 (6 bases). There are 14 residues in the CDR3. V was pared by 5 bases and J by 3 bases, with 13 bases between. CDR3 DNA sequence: TGTGCCAGCAGTAGCGACAGGCAGAAAGAGACCCAGTACTTC. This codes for CASSSDRQKETQYF.

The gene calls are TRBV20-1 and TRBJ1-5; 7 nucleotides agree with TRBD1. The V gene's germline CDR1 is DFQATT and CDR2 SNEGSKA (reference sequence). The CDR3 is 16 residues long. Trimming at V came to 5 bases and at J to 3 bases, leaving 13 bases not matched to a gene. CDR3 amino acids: CSAGGAGGQFNQPQHF. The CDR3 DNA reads TGCAGTGCTGGAGGCGCGGGGGGACAGTTCAATCAGCCCCAGCATTTT.

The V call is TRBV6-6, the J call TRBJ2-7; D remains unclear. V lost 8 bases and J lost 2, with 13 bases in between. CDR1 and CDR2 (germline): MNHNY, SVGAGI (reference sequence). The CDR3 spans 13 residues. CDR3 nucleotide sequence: TGTGCCAGCCGGCCCCTAGTCACCTACGAGCAGTACTTC. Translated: CASRPLVTYEQYF.

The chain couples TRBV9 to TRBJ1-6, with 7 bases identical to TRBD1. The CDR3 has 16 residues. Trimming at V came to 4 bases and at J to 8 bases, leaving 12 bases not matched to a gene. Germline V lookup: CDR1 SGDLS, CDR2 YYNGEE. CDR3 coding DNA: TGTGCCAGCAGCACCGACCTCCGGGACAGTTATTCACCCCTCCACTTT. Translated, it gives CASSTDLRDSYSPLHF.